This T cell receptor (beta chain) was captured by sequencing in a study of blood T cell repertoires in COVID-19. Overall study: Acute-phase and convalescent COVID-19 samples originated in the United States, Italy and Spain. The analysed material was cDNA or gDNA that came from T cells, B-cell-depleted T cells, or PBMCs.

Per the original methods: Amplification with reference gene primers provided the estimates of nucleated cell counts. Sequencing used immunoSEQ multiplex PCR; TCRdb keeps in-frame clones, though not all of them. The V and J calls and clone size are taken from that table; D and trimming were inferred from the DNA. This table holds 80,000 or so clones, approximately 82% found once. This clone has a single count. This CDR3 comprises 14 residues. The V and J ends lost 3 bases and 2 bases respectively, with 10 bases between them. Looked up from germline, CDR1 is SGHRS and CDR2 is YFSETQ. The receptor was derived from a man between 60 and 70 years old with acute or convalescent COVID-19. The sample consisted of peripheral blood. The chain combines TRBV5-1 with TRBJ2-3; D perhaps matches TRBD1 (5 bases). CDR3 region: CASSSTDPTDTQYF. For the CDR3, the DNA is TGCGCCAGCAGCTCGACAGACCCCACAGATACGCAGTATTTT.